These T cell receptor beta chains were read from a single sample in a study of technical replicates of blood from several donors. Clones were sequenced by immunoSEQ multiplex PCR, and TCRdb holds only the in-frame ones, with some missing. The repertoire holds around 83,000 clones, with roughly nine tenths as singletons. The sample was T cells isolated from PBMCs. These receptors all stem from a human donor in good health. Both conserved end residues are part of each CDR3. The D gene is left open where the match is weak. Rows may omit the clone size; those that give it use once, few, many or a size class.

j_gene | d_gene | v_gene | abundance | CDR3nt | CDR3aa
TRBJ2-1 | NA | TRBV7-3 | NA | TGTGCCAGCAGCTTAACATTTGCGGGTGAGCAGTTCTTC | CASSLTFAGEQFF
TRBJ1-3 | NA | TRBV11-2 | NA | TGTGCCAGCAGCCCCGGGGGGGTCCACACCATATATTTT | CASSPGGVHTIYF
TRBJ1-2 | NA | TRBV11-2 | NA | TGTGCCAGCAGCTTAGGAAGCGGGAGTCATGGCTACACCTTC | CASSLGSGSHGYTF
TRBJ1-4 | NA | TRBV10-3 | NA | TGTGCCATCAGTGCCACCGGACCGGGGGATGAAAAACTGTTTTTT | CAISATGPGDEKLFF
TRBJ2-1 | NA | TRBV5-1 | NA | TGCGCCAGCAGCGCGGGTGGTACTGGGTACAATGAGCAGTTCTTC | CASSAGGTGYNEQFF
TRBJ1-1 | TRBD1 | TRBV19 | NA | TGTGCCAGTAGTATGGGGGGACAGGGTCATGACGCTGAAGCTTTCTTT | CASSMGGQGHDAEAFF
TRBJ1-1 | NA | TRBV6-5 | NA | TGTGCCAGCAGTCCCGGGACACCGACCTGGACTGAAGCTTTCTTT | CASSPGTPTWTEAFF
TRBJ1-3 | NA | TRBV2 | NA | TGTGCCAGCAGTGTCGCAGGGTACTCTGGAAACACCATATATTTT | CASSVAGYSGNTIYF
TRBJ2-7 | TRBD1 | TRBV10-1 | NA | TGCGCCAGCAGTGAGTCGAATCCGGGACAGGCTGGATTTGGTCGCGAGCAGTACTTC | CASSESNPGQAGFGREQYF
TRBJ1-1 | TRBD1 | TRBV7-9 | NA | TGTGCCAGCAGCACGGACAGGGGGCGGGGCACTGAAGCTTTCTTT | CASSTDRGRGTEAFF
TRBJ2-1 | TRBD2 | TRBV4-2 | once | TGTGCCAGCAGCCAAGAGGCGGGAGCCGGTAATGAGCAGTTCTTC | CASSQEAGAGNEQFF
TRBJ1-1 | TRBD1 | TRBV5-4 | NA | TGTGCCAGCAGCCCCAACAGGGGCACTGAAGCTTTCTTT | CASSPNRGTEAFF
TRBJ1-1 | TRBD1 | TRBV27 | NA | TGTGCCAGCCGACGGACCGGGACAGGGGTTGTGACCGAGGCTTTCTTT | CASRRTGTGVVTEAFF
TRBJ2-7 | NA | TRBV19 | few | TGTGCCAGTAGTATAGTAGCGGCGGTCGGGCGGTCGGACTCCTACGAGCAGTACTTC | CASSIVAAVGRSDSYEQYF
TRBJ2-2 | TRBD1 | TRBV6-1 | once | TGTGCCAGCAGATGGGACAGCGGGGAGCTGTTTTTT | CASRWDSGELFF
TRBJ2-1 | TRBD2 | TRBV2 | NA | TGTGCCAGCCGGGGACTTCTAGCGGGGGCCCCCAATGAGCAGTTCTTC | CASRGLLAGAPNEQFF
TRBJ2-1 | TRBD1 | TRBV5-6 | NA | TGTGCCAGCAGCTTCCGGGACAGGTTCGGAGAGCAGTTCTTC | CASSFRDRFGEQFF
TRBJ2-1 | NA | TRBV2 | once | TGTGCCAGCAGTGAATTGTTTCGCGGAACTTACAATGAGCAGTTCTTC | CASSELFRGTYNEQFF
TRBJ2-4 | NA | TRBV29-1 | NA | TGCAGCGTCCTACTCCTTTTCCAAAACATTCAGTACTTC | CSVLLLFQNIQYF
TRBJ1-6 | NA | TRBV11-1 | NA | TGTGCCAGCAGGAAGCCGGGTCTACTAGATTCACCCCTCCACTTT | CASRKPGLLDSPLHF
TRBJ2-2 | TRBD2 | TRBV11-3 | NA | TGTGCCAGCAGCTCCGGGACTAGCAACACCGGGGAGCTGTTTTTT | CASSSGTSNTGELFF
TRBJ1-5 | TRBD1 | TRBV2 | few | TGTGCCAGCAGGGCCCATAGGGGGCAAGGCAATCAGCCCCAGCATTTT | CASRAHRGQGNQPQHF
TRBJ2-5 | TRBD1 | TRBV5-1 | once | TGCGCCAGCAGCACCGGACAGGGTTGGGAGACCCAGTACTTC | CASSTGQGWETQYF
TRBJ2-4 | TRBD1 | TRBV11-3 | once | TGTGCCAGCAGCTTTGACAGGGGAATCCCAGGGGAAACAGCCAAAAACATTCAGTACTTC | CASSFDRGIPGETAKNIQYF
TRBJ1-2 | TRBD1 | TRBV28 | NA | TGTGCCAGCAGTTTAGTCAGGGGGCTCCCCTATGGCTACACCTTC | CASSLVRGLPYGYTF
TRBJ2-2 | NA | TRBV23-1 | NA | TGCGCCAGCAGTCAAGATTTGAGGGGGATGAACACCGGGGAGCTGTTTTTT | CASSQDLRGMNTGELFF
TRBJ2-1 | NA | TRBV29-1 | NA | TGCAGCGTACTGCCGCATAACAATGAGCAGTTCTTC | CSVLPHNNEQFF
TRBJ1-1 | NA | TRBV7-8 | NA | TGTGCCAGCAGCTTATACCTCAGCATAGCCGGAGACACTGAAGCTTTCTTT | CASSLYLSIAGDTEAFF
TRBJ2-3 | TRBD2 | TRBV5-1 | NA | TGCGCCAGCAGCTCCGGGACTAGCGAAACAGATACGCAGTATTTT | CASSSGTSETDTQYF
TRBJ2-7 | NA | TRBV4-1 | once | TGCGCCAGCAGCCAAGGGGCACGAGGGGGACAATACGAGCAGTACTTC | CASSQGARGGQYEQYF